Listed below are T cell receptor beta chains from one sample, sequenced in a study of shared clonotypes between healthy human individuals. Produced via immunoSEQ multiplex PCR; TCRdb's table is partial and in-frame only. The sample lists 2.5 million or so clones; more than 90% were seen once. Material for sequencing was naive CD4+ T cells sorted from blood. These receptors were obtained from a man aged 18 to 29 in good health. CDR3s include the opening cysteine and the closing phenylalanine or tryptophan. The D gene is left open where the match is weak. Clone sizes are given selectively: once, few, many, or a class where the clone is expanded.

v_call	j_call	clone_size	d_call	cdr3_length	cdr3_aa	cdr3_nt
TRBV4-3	TRBJ2-3	NA	NA	15	CASSLSGLHTDTQYF	TGCGCCAGCAGCCTGTCGGGACTTCACACAGATACGCAGTATTTT
TRBV29-1	TRBJ1-2	NA	TRBD1	15	CSAGDSALSNYGYTF	TGCAGCGCTGGGGACAGCGCCTTATCTAACTATGGCTACACCTTC
TRBV6-1	TRBJ1-2	once	NA	17	CASSEVGFESIVYGYTF	TGTGCCAGCAGTGAAGTCGGCTTCGAATCAATAGTCTATGGCTACACCTTC
TRBV30	TRBJ1-2	few	NA	14	CAWNSRSGRDGYTF	TGTGCCTGGAACTCTAGGTCAGGGAGGGATGGCTACACCTTC
TRBV7-2	TRBJ2-5	NA	NA	14	CASSLSGVQETQYF	TGTGCCAGCAGCTTAAGTGGGGTCCAAGAGACCCAGTACTTC
TRBV10-3	TRBJ2-7	NA	NA	14	CAISELDSTYEQYF	TGTGCCATCAGTGAGTTGGACAGTACCTACGAGCAGTACTTC
TRBV7-9	TRBJ2-3	NA	NA	14	CASSYGSSTDTQYF	TGTGCCAGCAGCTACGGTTCTAGCACAGATACGCAGTATTTT
TRBV18	TRBJ2-6	NA	NA	18	CASSPLRSGSSGANVLTF	TGTGCCAGCTCACCATTGCGGAGTGGGAGCTCTGGGGCCAACGTCCTGACTTTC
TRBV27	TRBJ2-7	NA	TRBD2	13	CASSLWAGAEQYF	TGTGCCAGCAGTCTCTGGGCGGGAGCCGAGCAGTACTTC
TRBV11-2	TRBJ2-7	NA	TRBD1	15	CASSLARDRPYEQYF	TGTGCCAGCAGCCTTGCTAGGGACAGGCCCTACGAGCAGTACTTC
TRBV5-1	TRBJ2-2	NA	NA	15	CASSLGLGDTGELFF	TGCGCCAGCAGCTTAGGTCTGGGGGACACCGGGGAGCTGTTTTTT
TRBV4-3	TRBJ1-1	NA	TRBD1	17	CASSQEWAQGENTEAFF	TGCGCCAGCAGCCAAGAGTGGGCCCAGGGGGAGAACACTGAAGCTTTCTTT